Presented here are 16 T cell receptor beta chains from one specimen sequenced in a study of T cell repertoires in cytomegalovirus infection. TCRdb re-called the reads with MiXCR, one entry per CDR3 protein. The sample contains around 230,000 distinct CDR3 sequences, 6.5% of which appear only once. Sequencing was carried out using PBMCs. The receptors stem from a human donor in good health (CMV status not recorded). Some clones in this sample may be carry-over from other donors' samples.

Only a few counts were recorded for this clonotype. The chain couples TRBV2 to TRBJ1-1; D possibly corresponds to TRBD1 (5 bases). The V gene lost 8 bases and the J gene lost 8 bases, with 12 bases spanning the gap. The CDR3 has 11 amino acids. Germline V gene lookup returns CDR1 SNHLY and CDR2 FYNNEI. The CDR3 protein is CASRGTEEAFF. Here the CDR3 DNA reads TGTGCCAGCCGGGGGACGGAAGAAGCTTTCTTT.

CDR3 in DNA: TGTTTAACTAGGGGGCGGAATGAGCAGTTCTTC. The encoded protein is CLTRGRNEQFF. The chain is built from TRBV19 and TRBJ2-1, with 7 bases matching TRBD1. This CDR3 has 11 residues. Germline lookup yields CDR1 LNHDA and CDR2 SQIVND (reference sequence).

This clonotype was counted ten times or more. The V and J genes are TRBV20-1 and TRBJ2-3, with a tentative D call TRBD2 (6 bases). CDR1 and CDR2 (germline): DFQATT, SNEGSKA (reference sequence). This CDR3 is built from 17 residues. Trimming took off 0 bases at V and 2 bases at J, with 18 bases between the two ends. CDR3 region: CSAREGWDRRATDTQYF. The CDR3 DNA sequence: TGCAGTGCTAGAGAAGGTTGGGACCGGAGGGCCACAGATACGCAGTATTTT.

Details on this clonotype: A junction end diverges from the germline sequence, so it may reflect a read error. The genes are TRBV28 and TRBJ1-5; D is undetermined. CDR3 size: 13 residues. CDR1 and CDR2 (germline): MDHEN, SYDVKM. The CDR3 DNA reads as TGTGCCTGCAGTTTACAGCTGGGTCAGCCCCAGCATTTT. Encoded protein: CACSLQLGQPQHF.

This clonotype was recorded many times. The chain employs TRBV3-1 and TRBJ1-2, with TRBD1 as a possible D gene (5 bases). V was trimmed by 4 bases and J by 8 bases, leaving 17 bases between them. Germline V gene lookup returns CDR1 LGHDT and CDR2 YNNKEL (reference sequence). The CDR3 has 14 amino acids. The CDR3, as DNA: TGTGCCAGCAGCCGAAAAAGGGGCGCAGGGGGCTACACCTTC. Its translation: CASSRKRGAGGYTF.

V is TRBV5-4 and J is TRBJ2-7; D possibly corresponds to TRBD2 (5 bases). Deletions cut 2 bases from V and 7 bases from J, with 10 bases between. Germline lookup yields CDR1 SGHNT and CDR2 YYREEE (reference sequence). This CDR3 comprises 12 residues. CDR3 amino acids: CASSLEGREQYF. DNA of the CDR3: TGTGCCAGCAGCTTAGAGGGAAGAGAGCAGTACTTC.

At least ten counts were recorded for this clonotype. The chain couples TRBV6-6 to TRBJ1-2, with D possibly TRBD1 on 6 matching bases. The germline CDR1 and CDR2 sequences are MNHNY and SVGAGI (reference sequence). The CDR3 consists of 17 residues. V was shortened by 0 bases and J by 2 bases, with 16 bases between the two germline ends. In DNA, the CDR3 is TGTGCCAGCAGTTACTCGGAGGCGGGGGCAAGCAACTATGGCTACACCTTC. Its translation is CASSYSEAGASNYGYTF.

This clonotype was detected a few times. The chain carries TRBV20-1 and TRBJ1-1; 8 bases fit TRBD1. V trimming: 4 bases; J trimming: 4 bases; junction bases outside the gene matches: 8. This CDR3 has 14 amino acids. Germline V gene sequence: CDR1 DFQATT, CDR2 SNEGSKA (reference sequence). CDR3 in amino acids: CSAMNPRGPTEAFF. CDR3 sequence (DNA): TGCAGTGCTATGAACCCCAGGGGGCCCACTGAAGCTTTCTTT.

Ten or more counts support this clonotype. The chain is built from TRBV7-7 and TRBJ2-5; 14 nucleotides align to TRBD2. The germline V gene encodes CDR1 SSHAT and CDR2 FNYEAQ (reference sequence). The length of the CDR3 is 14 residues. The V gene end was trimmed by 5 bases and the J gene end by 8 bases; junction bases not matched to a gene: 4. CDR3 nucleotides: TGTGCCAGCAGCCCAGGGACTAGCGGGGGTACCCAGTACTTC. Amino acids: CASSPGTSGGTQYF.

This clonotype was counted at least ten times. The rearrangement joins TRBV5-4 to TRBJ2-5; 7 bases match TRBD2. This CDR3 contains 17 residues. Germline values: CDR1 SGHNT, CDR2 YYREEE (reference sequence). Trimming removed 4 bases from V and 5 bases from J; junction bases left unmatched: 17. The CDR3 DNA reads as TGTGCCAGCAGCGGAGGAGCAGCGGGGTTGGCGCGGGAGACCCAGTACTTC. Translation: CASSGGAAGLARETQYF. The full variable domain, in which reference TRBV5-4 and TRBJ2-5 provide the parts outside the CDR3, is ETGVTQSPTHLIKTRGQQVTLRCSSQSGHNTVSWYQQALGQGPQFIFQYYREEENGRGNFPPRFSGLQFPNYSSELNVNALELDDSALYLCASSGGAAGLARETQYFGPGTRLLVL.

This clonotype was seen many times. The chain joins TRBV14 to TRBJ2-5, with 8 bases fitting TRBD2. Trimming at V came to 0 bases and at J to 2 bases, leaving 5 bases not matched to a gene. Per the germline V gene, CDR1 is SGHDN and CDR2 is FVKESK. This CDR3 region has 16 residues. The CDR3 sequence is CASSQDLGLGQETQYF. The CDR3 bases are TGTGCCAGCAGCCAAGATTTGGGACTAGGGCAAGAGACCCAGTACTTC. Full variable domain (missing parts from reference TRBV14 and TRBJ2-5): EAGVTQFPSHSVIEKGQTVTLRCDPISGHDNLYWYRRVMGKEIKFLLHFVKESKQDESGMPNNRFLAERTGGTYSTLKVQPAELEDSGVYFCASSQDLGLGQETQYFGPGTRLLVL.

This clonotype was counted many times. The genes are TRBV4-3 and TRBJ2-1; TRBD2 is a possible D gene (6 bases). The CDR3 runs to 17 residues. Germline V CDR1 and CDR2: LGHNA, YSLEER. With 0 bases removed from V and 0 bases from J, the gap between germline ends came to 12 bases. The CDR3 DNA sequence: TGCGCCAGCAGCCAAGATAAAGCTAGCGACTCCTACAATGAGCAGTTCTTC. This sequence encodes CASSQDKASDSYNEQFF.

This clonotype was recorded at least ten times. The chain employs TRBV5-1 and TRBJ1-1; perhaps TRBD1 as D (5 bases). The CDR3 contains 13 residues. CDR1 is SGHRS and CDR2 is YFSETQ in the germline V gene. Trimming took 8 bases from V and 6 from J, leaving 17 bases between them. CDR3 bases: TGCGCCAGTACCCTCGGGGGAGGGGCTGAAGCTTTCTTT. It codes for CASTLGGGAEAFF.

CDR3 region: CASSQLVGLAGAGELFF. DNA for the CDR3: TGTGCCAGCAGCCAACTCGTGGGACTAGCGGGGGCCGGGGAGCTGTTTTTT. This sequence joins TRBV14 and TRBJ2-2; 14 positions match TRBD2. The germline CDR1 and CDR2 sequences are SGHDN and FVKESK. The CDR3 has 17 residues. Trimming removed 2 bases from V and 6 bases from J; junction bases left unmatched: 5.

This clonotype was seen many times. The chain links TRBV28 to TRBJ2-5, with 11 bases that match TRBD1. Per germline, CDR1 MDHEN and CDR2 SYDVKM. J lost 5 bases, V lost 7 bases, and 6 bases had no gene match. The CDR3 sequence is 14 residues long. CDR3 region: CASTGQGVRETQYF. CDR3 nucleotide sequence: TGTGCCAGCACGGGACAGGGGGTTCGGGAGACCCAGTACTTC.

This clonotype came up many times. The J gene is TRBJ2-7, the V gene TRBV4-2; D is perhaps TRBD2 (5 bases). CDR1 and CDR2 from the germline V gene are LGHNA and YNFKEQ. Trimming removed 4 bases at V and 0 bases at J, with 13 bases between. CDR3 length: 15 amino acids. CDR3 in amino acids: CASSPYTTSSYEQYF. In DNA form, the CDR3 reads TGTGCCAGCAGCCCCTATACCACTAGCTCCTACGAGCAGTACTTC.